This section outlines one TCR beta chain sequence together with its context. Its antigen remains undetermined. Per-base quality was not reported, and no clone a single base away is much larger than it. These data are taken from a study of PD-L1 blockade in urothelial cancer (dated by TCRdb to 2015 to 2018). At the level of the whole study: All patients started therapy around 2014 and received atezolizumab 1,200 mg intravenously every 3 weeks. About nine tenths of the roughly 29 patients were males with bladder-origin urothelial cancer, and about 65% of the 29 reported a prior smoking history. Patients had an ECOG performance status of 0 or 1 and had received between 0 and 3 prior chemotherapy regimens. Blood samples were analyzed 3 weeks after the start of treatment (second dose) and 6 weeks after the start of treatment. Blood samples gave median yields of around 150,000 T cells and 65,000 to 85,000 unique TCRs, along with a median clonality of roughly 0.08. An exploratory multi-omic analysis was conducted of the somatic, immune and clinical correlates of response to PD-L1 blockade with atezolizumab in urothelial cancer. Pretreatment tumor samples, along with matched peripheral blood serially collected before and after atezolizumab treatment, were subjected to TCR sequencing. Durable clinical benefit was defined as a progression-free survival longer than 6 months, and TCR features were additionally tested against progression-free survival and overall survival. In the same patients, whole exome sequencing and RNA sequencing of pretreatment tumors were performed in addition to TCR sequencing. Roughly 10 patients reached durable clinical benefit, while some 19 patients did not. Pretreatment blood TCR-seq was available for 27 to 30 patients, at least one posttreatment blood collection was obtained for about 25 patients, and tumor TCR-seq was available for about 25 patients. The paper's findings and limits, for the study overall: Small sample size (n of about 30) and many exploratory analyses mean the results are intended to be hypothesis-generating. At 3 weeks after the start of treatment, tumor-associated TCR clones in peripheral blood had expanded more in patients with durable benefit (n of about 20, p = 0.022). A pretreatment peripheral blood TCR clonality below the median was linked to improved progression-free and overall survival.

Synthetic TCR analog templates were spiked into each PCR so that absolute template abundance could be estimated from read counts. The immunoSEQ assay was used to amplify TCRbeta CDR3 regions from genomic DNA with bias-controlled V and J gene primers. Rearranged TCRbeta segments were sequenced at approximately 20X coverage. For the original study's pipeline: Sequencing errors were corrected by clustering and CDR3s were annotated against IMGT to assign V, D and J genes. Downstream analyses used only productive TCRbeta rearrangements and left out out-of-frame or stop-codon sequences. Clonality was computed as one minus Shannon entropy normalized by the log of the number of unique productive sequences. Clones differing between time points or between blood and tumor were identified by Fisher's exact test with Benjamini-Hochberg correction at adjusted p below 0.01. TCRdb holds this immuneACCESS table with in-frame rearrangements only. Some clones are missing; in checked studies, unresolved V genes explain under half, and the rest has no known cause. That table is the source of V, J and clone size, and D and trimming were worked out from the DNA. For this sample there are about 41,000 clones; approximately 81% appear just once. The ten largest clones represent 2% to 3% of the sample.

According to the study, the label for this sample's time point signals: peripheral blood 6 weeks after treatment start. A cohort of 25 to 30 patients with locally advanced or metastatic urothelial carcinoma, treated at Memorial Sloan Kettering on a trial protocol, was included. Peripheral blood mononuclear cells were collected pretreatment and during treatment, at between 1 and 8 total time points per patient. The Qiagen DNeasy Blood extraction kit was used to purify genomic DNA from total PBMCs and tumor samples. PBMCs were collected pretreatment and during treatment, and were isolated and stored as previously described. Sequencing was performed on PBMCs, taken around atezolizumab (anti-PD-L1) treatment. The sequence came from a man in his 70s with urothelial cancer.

The CDR3 protein is CASSFRAQGARLSSYNEQFF. The sequence in DNA is TGTGCCAGCAGCTTCCGAGCTCAGGGGGCTCGCCTTAGCTCCTACAATGAGCAGTTCTTC. Recombination joined TRBV13 with TRBJ2-1; the central 8 bases match TRBD1. V is cut back by 3 bases and J by 0 bases, with 16 bases in the junction unmatched. CDR1 and CDR2 (PRHDT, FYEKMQ) derive from the germline V gene (reference sequence). Taken from cysteine to phenylalanine, the CDR3 has 20 residues. Left in the record is the CDR3 DNA by itself, 60 bases read in frame from the first base.